Each of the 29 T cell receptor beta chains below was sequenced from the same sample in a study of radiation and T cells in renal cell carcinoma. Only in-frame clones appear in the TCRdb table, and some are missing; sequencing was by immunoSEQ multiplex PCR. The table shows more than 75,000 clones, with over 75% occurring only once. Described time point: baseline pretreatment blood. Described treatment: 15 Gy SBRT to primary tumor, nephrectomy 4 weeks later. The sequencing here drew on blood, taken from a patient whose treatment included radiotherapy and nephrectomy. Source of these receptors: a man in his 60s with renal cell carcinoma.

The chain recombines TRBV12-2 with TRBJ2-7; the D call TRBD2 from the table was never checked on the DNA. TRBV12-2 is annotated as a pseudogene. This CDR3 has 14 residues. In DNA, the CDR3 is TGTGCAAGTCGCCCCCGTAGCGGGAGCTACGAGCAGTACTTC. Translated, it gives CASRPRSGSYEQYF.

This clone was detected a few times. The CDR3 sequence is CASRSSAGTGELFF. The CDR3 coding sequence is TGTGCCAGCAGAAGCTCGGCGGGCACCGGGGAGCTGTTTTTT. The chain couples TRBV28 to TRBJ2-2; weak D call: TRBD2 (5 bases). With 6 bases removed from V and 4 bases from J, the gap between germline ends came to 12 bases. Germline V gene sequence: CDR1 MDHEN, CDR2 SYDVKM. The CDR3 spans 14 residues. Filled out from reference TRBV28 and TRBJ2-2, the complete variable domain reads DVKVTQSSRYLVKRTGEKVFLECVQDMDHENMFWYRQDPGLGLRLIYFSYDVKMKEKGDIPEGYSVSREKKERFSLILESASTNQTSMYLCASRSSAGTGELFFGEGSRLTVL.

V gene TRBV30 combines with J gene TRBJ1-3; D remains ambiguous. The CDR3 runs to 16 residues. Trimming removed 0 bases at V and 0 bases at J, with 12 bases between. Germline loops: CDR1 GTSNPN, CDR2 SVGIG (reference sequence). In DNA form, the CDR3 reads TGTGCCTGGAGTGTTGGGGAAACCCTCTCTGGAAACACCATATATTTT. Translation: CAWSVGETLSGNTIYF.

This clone turned up a few times. The genes are TRBV27 and TRBJ2-7; TRBD2 matches 7 bases. J was trimmed by 7 bases and V by 6 bases; bases with no gene match: 3. From germline, CDR1 is MNHEY and CDR2 SMNVEV (reference sequence). This CDR3 is 11 amino acids long. The CDR3 loop reads CASRTSWEQYF. The DNA of the CDR3 is TGTGCCAGCAGGACTAGCTGGGAGCAGTACTTC.

The chain links TRBV9 to TRBJ2-5, with 8 bases lining up with TRBD1. The germline V gene encodes CDR1 SGDLS and CDR2 YYNGEE. J was trimmed by 10 bases and V by 4 bases; bases with no gene match: 12. This CDR3 spans 14 amino acids. CDR3 sequence (DNA): TGTGCCAGCAGCTCCGGGACAGGCGGACGGGACCAGTACTTC. The encoded protein is CASSSGTGGRDQYF. The variable domain in full, completed from reference TRBV9 and TRBJ2-5, reads DSGVTQTPKHLITATGQRVTLRCSPRSGDLSVYWYQQSLDQGLQFLIQYYNGEERAKGNILERFSAQQFPDLHSELNLSSLELGDSALYFCASSSGTGGRDQYFGPGTRLLVL.

This chain connects TRBV4-1 to TRBJ2-7; 10 bases agree with TRBD1. The CDR3 totals 15 residues. V shed 1 base and J 3 bases; nucleotides not matched to a gene: 3. Germline V gene lookup returns CDR1 MGHRA and CDR2 YSYEKL. CDR3 coding DNA: TGCGCCAGCAGCCAAGGGGGACAGGGGAACTACGAGCAGTACTTC. The encoded protein is CASSQGGQGNYEQYF.

V and J are TRBV27 and TRBJ2-7; TRBD1 matches at 9 bases. The CDR3 has 17 residues. Germline V gene sequence: CDR1 MNHEY, CDR2 SMNVEV (reference sequence). Losses at the gene ends were 3 bases for V and 9 bases for J; bases not matched to a gene: 18. CDR3 sequence: CASSFIGAGTGNLGQYF. The CDR3 region has the DNA TGTGCCAGCAGTTTCATCGGAGCCGGGACAGGGAATCTGGGGCAGTACTTC.

The CDR3 DNA reads TGCAGTGCCTCGTACCAAGAGACCCAGTACTTC. Its translation: CSASYQETQYF. The rearrangement joins TRBV20-1 to TRBJ2-5; D unclear. The CDR3 is 11 residues long. Trimming stripped 6 bases from V and 0 bases from J, with 5 bases between. The V gene's germline CDR1 is DFQATT and CDR2 SNEGSKA (reference sequence).

This rearrangement joins TRBV7-9 to TRBJ2-1; TRBD2 aligns across 8 bases. Germline V gene data show CDR1 as SEHNR and CDR2 as FQNEAQ (reference sequence). The CDR3 has 15 residues. Trimming removed 1 base from V and 1 base from J; junction bases left unmatched: 0. For the CDR3, the DNA is TGTGCCAGCAGCTTAGGCGGGAGGTCCTACAATGAGCAGTTCTTC. Amino acid sequence: CASSLGGRSYNEQFF.

The chain's CDR3 is CASSVDYNQPQHF. Written as DNA, the CDR3 is TGTGCCAGCAGCGTAGATTATAATCAGCCCCAGCATTTT. V gene TRBV9 combines with J gene TRBJ1-5; D gene unclear. The ends were cut back, 0 bases at V and 4 bases at J, with 5 bases in the middle. This CDR3 has 13 amino acids. Germline CDR1 reads SGDLS; CDR2 reads YYNGEE.

The chain recombines TRBV5-6 with TRBJ2-7; D call uncertain. The germline V and J ends were trimmed by 3 bases and 6 bases, with 10 bases remaining between them. CDR1 and CDR2 (germline): SGHDT, YYEEEE. This CDR3 has 12 amino acids. DNA for the CDR3: TGTGCCAGCAGCTCCCTTGCGCGCGAGCAGTACTTC. Its protein product is CASSSLAREQYF.

The chain employs TRBV7-9 and TRBJ1-2, with TRBD1 identical over 9 bases. From germline, CDR1 is SEHNR and CDR2 FQNEAQ (reference sequence). The CDR3 loop spans 15 amino acids. Unmatched junction bases numbered 17, after V lost 5 bases and J lost 13 bases. The DNA for the CDR3 is TGTGCCAGCAGCCCAATCCGGGGGGACAGGGTGGAGTGCACCTTC. This codes for CASSPIRGDRVECTF.

This clone showed up just a few times. V usage is TRBV5-6 and J usage is TRBJ2-1, with D possibly matching TRBD2 (6 bases). CDR1 and CDR2 (germline): SGHDT, YYEEEE. This CDR3 has 15 residues. V lost 2 bases, J lost 7 bases, and 16 bases lay in between. CDR3 residues: CASSFLLAPLNEQFF. DNA for the CDR3: TGTGCCAGCAGCTTCTTGCTAGCGCCATTAAATGAGCAGTTCTTC.

This clone appeared a few times. V and J are TRBV6-5 and TRBJ2-7; no clear D gene. The germline gives CDR1 MNHEY, CDR2 SVGAGI. Trimming pared 0 bases from V and 3 bases from J, leaving 9 bases between. The CDR3 extends over 14 amino acids. CDR3 DNA sequence: TGTGCCAGCAGTTACTCGTCCTGGGACTACGAGCAGTACTTC. Translated, it gives CASSYSSWDYEQYF.

The chain recombines TRBV28 with TRBJ1-5; 7 bases map to TRBD1. In germline, CDR1 is MDHEN, CDR2 SYDVKM. Trimming at V came to 6 bases and at J to 1 base, leaving 12 bases not matched to a gene. The CDR3 runs 17 residues. The CDR3 DNA sequence: TGTGCCAGCAGCTCGACAGGGCCGGGAGAAAGCAATCAGCCCCAGCATTTT. This codes for CASSSTGPGESNQPQHF. The entire variable domain, with the rest obtained from reference TRBV28 and TRBJ1-5, is as follows: DVKVTQSSRYLVKRTGEKVFLECVQDMDHENMFWYRQDPGLGLRLIYFSYDVKMKEKGDIPEGYSVSREKKERFSLILESASTNQTSMYLCASSSTGPGESNQPQHFGDGTRLSIL.

The V gene is TRBV30, the J gene TRBJ1-5; D gene uncertain. Germline CDR1 and CDR2: GTSNPN and SVGIG (reference sequence). This CDR3 region has 15 residues. Between the trimmed V and J ends, which lost 1 base and 0 bases, there was a span of 10 bases. CDR3 protein: CAWSGKGYSNQPQHF. The CDR3 DNA reads as TGTGCCTGGAGTGGGAAGGGTTATAGCAATCAGCCCCAGCATTTT.

This clone was counted a single time. The gene calls are TRBV19 and TRBJ2-2; TRBD2 agrees at 10 bases. V was pared by 7 bases and J by 4 bases, with 12 bases of the junction left unmatched. Germline-derived CDR1 and CDR2 are LNHDA and SQIVND (reference sequence). The CDR3 contains 17 residues. As DNA, the CDR3 is TGTGCCAGTAAGGAAGCTAGCGGGAGTCAGGGCACCGGGGAGCTGTTTTTT. This encodes CASKEASGSQGTGELFF.

The chain employs TRBV9 and TRBJ2-7; 8 nucleotides match TRBD1. Trimming took 3 bases from V and 6 from J; bases not matched to a gene: 2. This CDR3 spans 12 amino acids. From germline, CDR1 is SGDLS and CDR2 YYNGEE. The CDR3 spells CASSAQGAEQYF. In DNA form, the CDR3 reads TGTGCCAGCAGCGCGCAGGGGGCCGAGCAGTACTTC.

The chain is built from TRBV2 and TRBJ1-2, with D unresolved. V shed 4 bases and J shed 2 bases, with 8 bases lying between them. Per germline, CDR1 SNHLY and CDR2 FYNNEI. There are 13 residues in the CDR3. The CDR3 bases are TGTGCCAGCAGTGGTGTGGGCAACTATGGCTACACCTTC. It translates to CASSGVGNYGYTF.

The chain combines TRBV5-1 with TRBJ2-2; 10 positions match TRBD2. The CDR3 loop spans 16 amino acids. Germline CDR1 is SGHRS and CDR2 is YFSETQ. Losses at the gene ends were 5 bases for V and 1 base for J; bases not matched to a gene: 5. This CDR3 reads CASRSIAGGNTGELFF. In DNA, the CDR3 is TGCGCCAGCAGATCTATAGCGGGAGGGAACACCGGGGAGCTGTTTTTT.

The chain combines TRBV5-8 with TRBJ1-4; 9 bases fit TRBD1. With V trimmed by 3 bases and J by 7 bases, 4 bases remained unmatched. Germline values: CDR1 SGHTS, CDR2 YDEGEE. The CDR3 is 14 amino acids. The CDR3 nucleotides are TGTGCCAGCAGCTACCGACAGGGGGGTGAAAAACTGTTTTTT. It specifies CASSYRQGGEKLFF. The full variable domain, completed using reference TRBV5-8 and TRBJ1-4, is EAGVTQSPTHLIKTRGQQATLRCSPISGHTSVYWYQQALGLGLQFLLWYDEGEERNRGNFPPRFSGRQFPNYSSELNVNALELEDSALYLCASSYRQGGEKLFFGSGTQLSVL.

V is TRBV6-1 and J is TRBJ2-7; 14 bases align to TRBD2. The CDR3 sequence is 15 residues long. The V and J ends lost 2 bases and 6 bases, in that order; junction bases with no gene match: 3. From germline, CDR1 is MNHNS and CDR2 SASEGT. CDR3 nucleotide sequence: TGTGCCAGCAGTGAAACAGGACTAGCGGGAGGCGAGCAGTACTTC. It yields the protein CASSETGLAGGEQYF.

V gene TRBV2 combines with J gene TRBJ1-2; 10 positions agree with TRBD1. Per the germline V gene, CDR1 is SNHLY and CDR2 is FYNNEI. There are 14 residues in the CDR3. Trimming removed 8 bases from V and 8 bases from J; junction bases left unmatched: 11. The CDR3 loop reads CASGRDRGIMGYTF. The CDR3 DNA sequence: TGTGCCAGCGGTCGGGACAGGGGAATTATGGGCTACACCTTC.

This chain joins TRBV7-8 and TRBJ1-1; the D gene is possibly TRBD1 (5 bases). V was shortened by 4 bases and J by 1 base, with 10 bases between the two germline ends. Germline assignment: CDR1 SGHVS and CDR2 FQNEAQ. This CDR3 comprises 14 residues. CDR3 amino acids: CASSYFRANTEAFF. DNA for the CDR3: TGTGCCAGCAGCTACTTCAGGGCGAACACTGAAGCTTTCTTT.

This chain connects TRBV29-1 to TRBJ2-5, with TRBD2 as a possible D gene (6 bases). Trimming pared 6 bases from V and 2 bases from J, leaving 10 bases between. The CDR3 covers 12 residues. The germline V gene encodes CDR1 SQVTM and CDR2 ANQGSEA. CDR3 in amino acids: CSVGDWQETQYF. The CDR3 DNA reads TGCAGCGTCGGGGACTGGCAAGAGACCCAGTACTTC. Full variable domain (rest looked up from reference TRBV29-1 and TRBJ2-5): SAVISQKPSRDICQRGTSLTIQCQVDSQVTMMFWYRQQPGQSLTLIATANQGSEATYESGFVIDKFPISRPNLTFSTLTVSNMSPEDSSIYLCSVGDWQETQYFGPGTRLLVL.

The V call is TRBV27, the J call TRBJ1-2; 8 bases agree with TRBD1. This CDR3 has 14 residues. The germline CDR1 and CDR2 sequences are MNHEY and SMNVEV (reference sequence). The V gene end was trimmed by 7 bases and the J gene end by 8 bases; junction bases not matched to a gene: 12. The CDR3 reads CASKSTGDRYGYTF. The CDR3 DNA sequence: TGTGCCAGCAAATCGACAGGGGATCGGTACGGCTACACCTTC.

The count of this clone is one. This chain's CDR3 is CASSLSGLGTDTQYF. The CDR3 bases are TGTGCCAGCAGCTTGTCCGGACTAGGAACAGATACGCAGTATTTT. The J gene is TRBJ2-3, the V gene TRBV5-6; 7 bases map to TRBD2. This CDR3 is built from 15 residues. The germline gives CDR1 SGHDT, CDR2 YYEEEE. Unmatched junction bases numbered 5, after V lost 1 base and J lost 3 bases.

The rearrangement uses TRBV25-1 and TRBJ2-1; TRBD2 is a possible D gene (5 bases). The CDR3 consists of 13 residues. Per germline, CDR1 MGHDK and CDR2 SYGVNS. Trimming took 2 bases from V and 10 from J, leaving 12 bases between them. The chain's CDR3 is CASSEIVQREQFF. CDR3 nucleotide sequence: TGTGCCAGCAGTGAAATAGTTCAGCGGGAGCAGTTCTTC.

The V call is TRBV5-6, the J call TRBJ2-7, with D tentatively TRBD1 (5 bases). The germline V gene has CDR1 SGHDT and CDR2 YYEEEE. Trimming took off 5 bases at V and 5 bases at J, with 17 bases between the two ends. The length of the CDR3 is 14 residues. The CDR3 region has the DNA TGTGCCAGCAGTCCCCCAACACAGGCCAACGAGCAGTACTTC. Translation gives CASSPPTQANEQYF.